Listed below are T cell receptor beta chains from one sample, sequenced in a study of T cell responses to AZD1222 COVID-19 vaccine. Data came from immunoSEQ multiplex PCR; TCRdb stores just in-frame clones and leaves some out. In the table there are some 150,000 clones, 92% of which are singletons. Specimen: peripheral blood, collected on day 0 of AZD1222 vaccination. The receptors were sampled from an adult in good health. Both conserved end residues are part of each CDR3. A D gene is named only where the DNA matches it firmly. Not every row has a clone size; where given, it reads once, few, many or a size class.

v_gene,d_gene,abundance,j_gene,CDR3nt,CDR3aa
TRBV18,TRBD1,NA,TRBJ1-5,TGTGCCAGCTCACCCGGACAGGGGGGCAATCAGCCCCAGCATTTT,CASSPGQGGNQPQHF
TRBV28,NA,NA,TRBJ1-1,TGTGCCAGCAGCTCAATTAACTTGTCCACTGAAGCTTTCTTT,CASSSINLSTEAFF
TRBV6-5,NA,NA,TRBJ2-3,TGTGCCAGCAGTTTCTCTTACACAGATACGCAGTATTTT,CASSFSYTDTQYF
TRBV6-5,TRBD1,NA,TRBJ2-1,TGTGCCAGCAAGGACAGGGCTGGCTTGAATGAGCAGTTCTTC,CASKDRAGLNEQFF
TRBV13,NA,NA,TRBJ2-2,TGTGCCAGCAGCTCCCCACCGACGGCGAACACCGGGGAGCTGTTTTTT,CASSSPPTANTGELFF
TRBV2,NA,NA,TRBJ2-7,TGTGCCAGCAGCCTAACAGGACCCAGCTCCGAGCAGTACTTC,CASSLTGPSSEQYF
TRBV18,NA,NA,TRBJ1-5,TGTGCCAGCTCACCACCCGGGGGTAGCAATCAGCCCCAGCATTTT,CASSPPGGSNQPQHF
TRBV5-1,NA,NA,TRBJ2-5,TGCGCCAGCAGCTTCGCACAGGGTGGCCAAGAGACCCAGTACTTC,CASSFAQGGQETQYF
TRBV6-1,NA,NA,TRBJ1-6,TGTGCCAGCAGTGACAGGGGCCTTACTTCACCCCTCCACTTT,CASSDRGLTSPLHF
TRBV6-6,NA,NA,TRBJ1-6,TGTGCCAGCAGTTACAGGGGGGATAATTCACCCCTCCACTTT,CASSYRGDNSPLHF
TRBV10-2,NA,NA,TRBJ1-4,TGCGCCAGCAGTGATGCAGGGGAGAATGAAAAACTGTTTTTT,CASSDAGENEKLFF
TRBV9,NA,NA,TRBJ1-1,TGTGCCAGCAGCGTAGTGGACCGGATTCGGTTCGAGAAGAACACTGAAGCTTTCTTT,CASSVVDRIRFEKNTEAFF
TRBV6-1,NA,NA,TRBJ1-3,TGTGCCAGCAGTGTACAGGCTCCCAGCTCTGGAAACACCATATATTTT,CASSVQAPSSGNTIYF
TRBV4-1,TRBD2,NA,TRBJ2-7,TGCGCCAGCAGCCAAGAATCGGCTAGCGGGAGTGATTACGAGCAGTACTTC,CASSQESASGSDYEQYF
TRBV24-1,NA,NA,TRBJ2-1,TGTGCCACCAGTGACCCCAAGACCAGAACTTACAATGAGCAGTTCTTC,CATSDPKTRTYNEQFF
TRBV2,TRBD1,NA,TRBJ1-6,TGTGCCAGCAACATAGACAGGGGGGAAAGTTCACCCCTCCACTTT,CASNIDRGESSPLHF
TRBV9,NA,NA,TRBJ2-1,TGTGCCAGCAGCGCCGATGTAGGGTATAAGGATGAGCAGTTCTTC,CASSADVGYKDEQFF
TRBV18,NA,NA,TRBJ1-6,TGTGCCAGCTCACCACCGAACAATTCACCCCTCCACTTT,CASSPPNNSPLHF
TRBV6-6,TRBD1,NA,TRBJ1-2,TGTGCCAGCAGTTACACAGGGGGCTATGGCTACACCTTC,CASSYTGGYGYTF
TRBV28,TRBD1,medium-sized,TRBJ1-4,TGTGCCAGCAGCCCCAACAGGGGAACTAATGAAAAACTGTTTTTT,CASSPNRGTNEKLFF
TRBV19,NA,NA,TRBJ2-7,TGTGCCAGTAGTATAGAGTCCAGGCTTTTCTACGAGCAGTACTTC,CASSIESRLFYEQYF
TRBV2,NA,NA,TRBJ1-4,TGTGCCAGCAGTGAGATACCGTCTCGGGTGGAAAAACTGTTTTTT,CASSEIPSRVEKLFF
TRBV29-1,TRBD1,once,TRBJ2-7,TGCAGCGTCCTAGACAGGGGAGCCCTCTTTCGGCAGTACTTC,CSVLDRGALFRQYF
TRBV28,NA,few,TRBJ1-6,TGTGCCAGCAGACCCGCGGGGGCAGGAGGGTACAATTCACCCCTCCACTTT,CASRPAGAGGYNSPLHF
TRBV6-2/TRBV6-3,NA,NA,TRBJ1-5,TGTGCCAGCAGTTACGGTTCAGGTGGGCAGCCCCAGCATTTT,CASSYGSGGQPQHF
TRBV10-1,NA,NA,TRBJ2-5,TGCGCCAGCAGTGAGCAAGGCTGGGAGACCCAGTACTTC,CASSEQGWETQYF
TRBV28,TRBD1,NA,TRBJ1-6,TGTGCCAGCAGTTCCATTGCCGGGACAGGGGACGGTTCACCCCTCCACTTT,CASSSIAGTGDGSPLHF
TRBV3-1/TRBV3-2,NA,NA,TRBJ1-1,TGTGCCAGCAGCCAAGAGCGGTACACTGAAGCTTTCTTT,CASSQERYTEAFF
TRBV7-2,NA,NA,TRBJ1-1,TGTGCCAGCAGCTCGACCGTACGTAACACTGAAGCTTTCTTT,CASSSTVRNTEAFF
TRBV12-5,TRBD2,NA,TRBJ2-1,TGTGCTAGTGGTTTGGGACTAGCGGGGAACAATGAGCAGTTCTTC,CASGLGLAGNNEQFF
TRBV18,NA,NA,TRBJ2-7,TGTGCCAGCTCACTCCCATCGGGTTACGAGCAGTACTTC,CASSLPSGYEQYF
TRBV9,TRBD1,NA,TRBJ2-7,TGTGCCAGCAGCGTAGGACAGGGGACCGAGCAGTACTTC,CASSVGQGTEQYF
TRBV3-1/TRBV3-2,NA,few,TRBJ2-2,TGTGCCAGCAGCTCGTTAGGCGGAGATCCCGCCGGGGAGCTGTTTTTT,CASSSLGGDPAGELFF
TRBV9,NA,NA,TRBJ1-1,TGTGCCAGCAGCCCACCGGGGGGTGGGAACACTGAAGCTTTCTTT,CASSPPGGGNTEAFF
TRBV5-1,NA,NA,TRBJ1-2,TGCGCCAGCAGCCAGGCAGCAACAAACTATGGCTACACCTTC,CASSQAATNYGYTF
TRBV25-1,NA,NA,TRBJ2-5,TGTGCCAGCAGTGAATGGACTGACCAAGAGACCCAGTACTTC,CASSEWTDQETQYF
TRBV6-5,TRBD2,NA,TRBJ2-7,TGTGCCAGCTCAAGGACTAGCGGGGGGTACGAGCAGTACTTC,CASSRTSGGYEQYF
TRBV4-2,TRBD1,NA,TRBJ1-1,TGTGCCAGCAGCCGAGGACAGGATTCTGGGACTGAAGCTTTCTTT,CASSRGQDSGTEAFF
TRBV18,NA,NA,TRBJ2-7,TGTGCCAGCTCACGGGACTCCTCCTACGAGCAGTACTTC,CASSRDSSYEQYF
TRBV5-6,NA,NA,TRBJ2-5,TGTGCCAGCAGCTTGGAGGCTGAGACCCAGTACTTC,CASSLEAETQYF